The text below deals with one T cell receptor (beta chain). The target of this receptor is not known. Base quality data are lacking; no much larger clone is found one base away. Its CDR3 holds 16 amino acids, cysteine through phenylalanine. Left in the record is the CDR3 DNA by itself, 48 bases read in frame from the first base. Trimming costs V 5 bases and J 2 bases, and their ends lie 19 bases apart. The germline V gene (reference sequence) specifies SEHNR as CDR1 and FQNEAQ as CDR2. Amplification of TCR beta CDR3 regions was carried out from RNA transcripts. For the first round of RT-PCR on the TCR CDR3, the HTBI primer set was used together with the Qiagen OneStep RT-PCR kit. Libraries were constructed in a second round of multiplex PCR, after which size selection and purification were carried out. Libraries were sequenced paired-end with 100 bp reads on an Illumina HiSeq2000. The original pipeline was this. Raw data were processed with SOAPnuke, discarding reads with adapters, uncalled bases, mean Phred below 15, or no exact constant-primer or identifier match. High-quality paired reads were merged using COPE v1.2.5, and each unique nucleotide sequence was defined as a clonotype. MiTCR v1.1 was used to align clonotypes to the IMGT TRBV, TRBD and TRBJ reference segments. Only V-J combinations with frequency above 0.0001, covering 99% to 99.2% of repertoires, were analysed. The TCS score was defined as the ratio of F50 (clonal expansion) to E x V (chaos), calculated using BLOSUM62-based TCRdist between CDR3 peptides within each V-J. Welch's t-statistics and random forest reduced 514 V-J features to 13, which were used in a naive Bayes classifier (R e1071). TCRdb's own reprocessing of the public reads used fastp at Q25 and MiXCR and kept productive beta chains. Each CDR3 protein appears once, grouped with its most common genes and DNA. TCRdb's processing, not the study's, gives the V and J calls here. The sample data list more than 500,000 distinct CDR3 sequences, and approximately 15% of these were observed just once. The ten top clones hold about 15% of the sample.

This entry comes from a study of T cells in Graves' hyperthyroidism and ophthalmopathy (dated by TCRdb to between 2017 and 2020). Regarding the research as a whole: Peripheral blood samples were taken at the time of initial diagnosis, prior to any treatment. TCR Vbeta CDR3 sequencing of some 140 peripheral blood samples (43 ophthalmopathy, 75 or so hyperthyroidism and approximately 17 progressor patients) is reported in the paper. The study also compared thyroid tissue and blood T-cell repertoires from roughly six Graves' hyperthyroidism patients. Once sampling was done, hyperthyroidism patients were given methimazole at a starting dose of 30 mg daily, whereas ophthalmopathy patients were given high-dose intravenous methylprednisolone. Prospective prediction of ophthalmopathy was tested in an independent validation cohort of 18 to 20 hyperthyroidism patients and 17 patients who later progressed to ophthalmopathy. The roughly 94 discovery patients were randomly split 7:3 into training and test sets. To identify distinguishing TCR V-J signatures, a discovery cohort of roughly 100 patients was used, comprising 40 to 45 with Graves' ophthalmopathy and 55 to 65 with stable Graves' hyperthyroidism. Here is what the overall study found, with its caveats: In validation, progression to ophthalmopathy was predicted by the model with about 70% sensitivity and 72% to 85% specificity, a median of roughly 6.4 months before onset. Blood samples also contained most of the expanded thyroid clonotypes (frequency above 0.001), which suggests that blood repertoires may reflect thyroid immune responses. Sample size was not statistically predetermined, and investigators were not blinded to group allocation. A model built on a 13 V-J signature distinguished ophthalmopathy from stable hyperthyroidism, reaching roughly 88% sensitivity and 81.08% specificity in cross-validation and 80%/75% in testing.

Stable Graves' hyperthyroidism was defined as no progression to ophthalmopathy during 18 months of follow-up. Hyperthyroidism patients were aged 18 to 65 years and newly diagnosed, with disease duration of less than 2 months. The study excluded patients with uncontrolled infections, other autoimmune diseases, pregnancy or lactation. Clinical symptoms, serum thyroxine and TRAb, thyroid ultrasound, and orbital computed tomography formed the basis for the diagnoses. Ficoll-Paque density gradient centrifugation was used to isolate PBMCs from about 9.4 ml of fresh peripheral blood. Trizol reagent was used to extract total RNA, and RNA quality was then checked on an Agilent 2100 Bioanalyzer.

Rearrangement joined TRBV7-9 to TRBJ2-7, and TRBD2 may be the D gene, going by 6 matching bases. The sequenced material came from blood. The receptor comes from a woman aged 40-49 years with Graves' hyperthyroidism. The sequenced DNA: TGTGCCAGCAGCCCGGCCGGGACTCTTTCTACCTACGAGCAGTACTTC. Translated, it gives CASSPAGTLSTYEQYF.